These 28 T cell receptor beta chains came from one sample sequenced in a study of T-cell reconstitution after alpha-beta-depleted transplantation in children. Unique molecular identifiers tagged the TCRbeta library. TCRdb re-called the PCR reads through MiXCR, storing one row per CDR3 protein. The table shows roughly 610,000 distinct CDR3 sequences, with about 10% occurring only once. Sequencing used PBMCs from the stem cell graft donor, obtained from the stem cell graft. The receptors originated from a human donor who donated a stem cell graft to a child with acute myeloid leukemia.

A few counts support this clonotype. The V and J genes are TRBV6-2 or TRBV6-3 and TRBJ2-2; D gene ambiguous. This CDR3 comprises 16 residues. Germline V lookup: CDR1 MNHEY, CDR2 SVGEGT. Trimming removed 7 bases at V and 0 bases at J, with 15 bases between. This CDR3 is CASTSDGLPNTGELFF. CDR3 bases: TGTGCCAGCACCTCAGATGGGCTCCCGAACACCGGGGAGCTGTTTTTT.

This chain joins TRBV7-9 and TRBJ2-7; 9 bases fit TRBD2. Losses at the gene ends were 4 bases for V and 4 bases for J; bases not matched to a gene: 11. The CDR3 is 16 amino acids. From germline, CDR1 is SEHNR and CDR2 FQNEAQ (reference sequence). The DNA for the CDR3 is TGTGCCAGCAGCTCTGTTCGACTAGCGGATCCTTACGAGCAGTACTTC. Residues: CASSSVRLADPYEQYF.

The chain joins TRBV20-1 to TRBJ2-1; 9 bases line up with TRBD2. The V segment lost 0 bases and the J segment 0 bases; nucleotides outside the gene matches: 3. Per the germline V gene, CDR1 is DFQATT and CDR2 is SNEGSKA (reference sequence). This CDR3 has 16 amino acids. CDR3 nucleotides: TGCAGTGCTAGAGATCCTAGCGGGGACTCCTACAATGAGCAGTTCTTC. Translated: CSARDPSGDSYNEQFF.

This clonotype was counted only a few times. V usage is TRBV18 and J usage is TRBJ1-6, with TRBD1 identical over 7 bases. This CDR3 is built from 14 residues. The germline CDR1 and CDR2 sequences are KGHSH and LQKENI. The trim removed 4 bases at V and 5 bases at J, leaving 2 bases unmatched. The CDR3 reads CASSLTGDNSPLHF. The CDR3 coding sequence is TGTGCCAGCTCACTCACAGGGGATAATTCACCCCTCCACTTT. Variable domain in full (rest from reference TRBV18 and TRBJ1-6): NAGVMQNPRHLVRRRGQEARLRCSPMKGHSHVYWYRQLPEEGLKFMVYLQKENIIDESGMPKERFSAEFPKEGPSILRIQQVVRGDSAAYFCASSLTGDNSPLHFGNGTRLTVT.

This clonotype was seen only a few times. This chain connects TRBV3-1 to TRBJ2-1, with D uncertain. Germline V gene lookup returns CDR1 LGHDT and CDR2 YNNKEL (reference sequence). The CDR3 totals 13 residues. V lost 1 base, J lost 8 bases, and 9 bases lay in between. CDR3 residues: CASSQGPPDEQFF. CDR3 sequence (DNA): TGTGCCAGCAGCCAAGGGCCGCCCGATGAGCAGTTCTTC.

This clonotype has at least ten counts. V usage is TRBV5-1 and J usage is TRBJ2-7; D may be TRBD1 (6 bases). The CDR3 runs 15 residues. V was cut by 0 bases and J by 3 bases, with 13 bases left in between. CDR1 is SGHRS, CDR2 YFSETQ, per germline. The CDR3 DNA follows: TGCGCCAGCAGCTTGGCCGGGACAAATATCTACGAGCAGTACTTC. Translation gives CASSLAGTNIYEQYF.

This clonotype showed up just a few times. This chain joins TRBV28 and TRBJ2-7; TRBD2 agrees at 7 bases. The germline CDR1 and CDR2 sequences are MDHEN and SYDVKM. This CDR3 is 14 amino acids long. V trimming: 6 bases; J trimming: 2 bases; junction bases outside the gene matches: 7. DNA of the CDR3: TGTGCCAGCAGCGGGCAGGGAGGGGCCTACGAGCAGTACTTC. It specifies CASSGQGGAYEQYF. Filled out from reference TRBV28 and TRBJ2-7, the complete variable domain reads DVKVTQSSRYLVKRTGEKVFLECVQDMDHENMFWYRQDPGLGLRLIYFSYDVKMKEKGDIPEGYSVSREKKERFSLILESASTNQTSMYLCASSGQGGAYEQYFGPGTRLTVT.

The chain recombines TRBV29-1 with TRBJ2-5; D may be TRBD1 (5 bases). Germline CDR1 reads SQVTM; CDR2 reads ANQGSEA. The CDR3 totals 12 residues. V lost 6 bases to trimming and J lost 5 bases, with 13 bases between them. The CDR3 bases are TGCAGCGTCCGACAGTGGGGCGAGACCCAGTACTTC. As protein: CSVRQWGETQYF.

This clonotype has ten or more counts. V and J are TRBV14 and TRBJ2-1; tentatively, D is TRBD1 (5 bases). Trimming stripped 4 bases from V and 0 bases from J, with 25 bases between. There are 20 residues in the CDR3. In germline, CDR1 is SGHDN, CDR2 FVKESK. CDR3 loop: CASSLTVHWAQESSYNEQFF. Here the CDR3 DNA reads TGTGCCAGCAGCCTTACGGTCCACTGGGCACAGGAAAGCTCCTACAATGAGCAGTTCTTC.

This clonotype occurred many times. The rearrangement links TRBV28 to TRBJ2-1, with 13 bases identical to TRBD2. The germline gives CDR1 MDHEN, CDR2 SYDVKM. The J segment lost 5 bases and the V segment lost 3 bases, leaving 4 bases of the junction unmatched. This CDR3 comprises 16 residues. The CDR3 bases are TGTGCCAGCAGTTTTGAGGGACTAGCGGGGAACAATGAGCAGTTCTTC. Residues: CASSFEGLAGNNEQFF.

The chain carries TRBV5-1 and TRBJ2-4; 12 positions match TRBD1. The V gene's germline CDR1 is SGHRS and CDR2 YFSETQ. Trimming cost V 3 bases and J 7 bases; bases outside gene matches: 2. The CDR3 totals 14 residues. The CDR3 DNA reads TGCGCCAGCAGCTGGGGACAGGGGGCGAACATTCAGTACTTC. It encodes CASSWGQGANIQYF.

The chain joins TRBV5-1 to TRBJ2-7; TRBD1 or TRBD2 may be the D gene (5 bases each). This CDR3 has 15 amino acids. The V and J ends lost 2 bases and 1 base respectively, with 13 bases between them. Germline V gives CDR1 SGHRS, CDR2 YFSETQ. In DNA form, the CDR3 reads TGCGCCAGCAGCTTAGGGACGGATGGATCCTACGAGCAGTACTTC. It specifies CASSLGTDGSYEQYF. Drawing the rest from reference TRBV5-1 and TRBJ2-7, the complete variable domain is KAGVTQTPRYLIKTRGQQVTLSCSPISGHRSVSWYQQTPGQGLQFLFEYFSETQRNKGNFPGRFSGRQFSNSRSEMNVSTLELGDSALYLCASSLGTDGSYEQYFGPGTRLTVT.

This clonotype was detected only a few times. The J gene is TRBJ1-1, the V gene TRBV3-1; possibly TRBD1 for D (5 bases). Trimming removed 6 bases at V and 0 bases at J, with 14 bases between. The CDR3 is 15 amino acids. Per the germline V gene, CDR1 is LGHDT and CDR2 is YNNKEL (reference sequence). This CDR3 reads CASSGQWGMNTEAFF. The CDR3 region has the DNA TGTGCCAGCAGTGGCCAGTGGGGCATGAACACTGAAGCTTTCTTT.

This chain links TRBV7-2 with TRBJ2-6, with D possibly called TRBD1 or TRBD2 (5 bases each). This CDR3 region has 15 residues. The V gene's germline CDR1 is SGHTA and CDR2 FQGNSA. V lost 6 bases to trimming and J lost 2 bases, with 11 bases between them. Here the CDR3 reads CASSNTGPGANVLTF. The CDR3 DNA sequence: TGTGCCAGCAGTAACACGGGGCCTGGGGCCAACGTCCTGACTTTC.

As regards this clonotype: This could be a read error, since a much larger clone is one nucleotide away. No conserved phenylalanine or tryptophan ends this CDR3, so it is likely a read error. This chain connects TRBV5-1 to TRBJ2-1; D gene uncertain. The CDR3 has 17 amino acids. CDR1 is SGHRS, CDR2 YFSETQ, per germline. Between the trimmed V and J ends, which lost 0 bases and 0 bases, there was a span of 13 bases. The CDR3 reads CASSLGSGISSYNEQFL. The CDR3 region has the DNA TGCGCCAGCAGCTTGGGTTCCGGTATCAGCTCCTACAATGAGCAGTTCCTC.

This clonotype was seen at least ten times. This chain links TRBV29-1 with TRBJ2-7; D unclear. Germline loops: CDR1 SQVTM, CDR2 ANQGSEA. V shed 4 bases and J shed 0 bases, with 7 bases lying between them. CDR3 length: 12 residues. CDR3 in DNA: TGCAGCGTTGGTAAAAGCTCCTACGAGCAGTACTTC. Protein product: CSVGKSSYEQYF.

This clonotype was seen repeatedly, ten times or more. The J gene is TRBJ2-7, the V gene TRBV29-1; perhaps TRBD1 as D (6 bases). Germline V gene lookup returns CDR1 SQVTM and CDR2 ANQGSEA. The CDR3 sequence is 17 residues long. V dropped 5 bases and J dropped 3 bases, with 26 bases sitting between them. CDR3: CSVMFYGNTGTNYEQYF. In DNA form, the CDR3 reads TGCAGCGTTATGTTTTACGGGAATACCGGGACAAACTACGAGCAGTACTTC.

The chain has TRBV6-2 or TRBV6-3 and TRBJ2-7; D may be TRBD2 (6 bases). The V and J ends lost 5 bases and 6 bases respectively, with 20 bases between them. CDR1 and CDR2 from the germline V gene are MNHEY and SVGEGT. The CDR3 covers 15 residues. CDR3 residues: CASSHRTTHPPEQYF. CDR3 nucleotide sequence: TGTGCCAGCAGTCATCGGACTACTCACCCTCCCGAGCAGTACTTC.

This clonotype was recorded at least ten times. The V gene is TRBV12-3 or TRBV12-4, the J gene TRBJ2-5; TRBD1 might be the D (7 bases). The CDR3 runs 14 residues. Trimming pared 6 bases from V and 5 bases from J, leaving 16 bases between. CDR3 sequence: CASRRQGGYETQYF. CDR3 sequence (DNA): TGTGCCAGCAGGCGACAGGGAGGTTATGAGACCCAGTACTTC.

The chain is built from TRBV6-2 or TRBV6-3 and TRBJ1-2; D is undetermined. This CDR3 comprises 13 residues. Trimming removed 2 bases from V and 7 bases from J, with 11 bases in between. CDR1 is MNHEY and CDR2 is SVGEGT in the germline V gene. The CDR3 spells CASSYPDSLGYTF. CDR3 nucleotides: TGTGCCAGCAGTTACCCGGATAGTCTTGGCTACACCTTC.

The chain combines TRBV29-1 with TRBJ1-3; tentative D call: TRBD1 (5 bases). The CDR3 contains 13 residues. CDR1 SQVTM and CDR2 ANQGSEA come from the germline V gene. Trimming took off 4 bases at V and 3 bases at J, with 10 bases between the two ends. The DNA for the CDR3 is TGCAGCGTTGGACGGGGCGATGGAAACACCATATATTTT. It codes for CSVGRGDGNTIYF. Full variable domain (outside the CDR3, taken from reference TRBV29-1 and TRBJ1-3): SAVISQKPSRDICQRGTSLTIQCQVDSQVTMMFWYRQQPGQSLTLIATANQGSEATYESGFVIDKFPISRPNLTFSTLTVSNMSPEDSSIYLCSVGRGDGNTIYFGEGSWLTVV.

This clonotype occurred many times. The rearrangement joins TRBV5-1 to TRBJ2-2; tentative D call: TRBD2 (6 bases). In germline, CDR1 is SGHRS, CDR2 YFSETQ. CDR3 length: 14 residues. Deletions cut 7 bases from V and 2 bases from J, with 12 bases between. The CDR3 reads CASRSGTNTGELFF. CDR3 nucleotide sequence: TGCGCCAGCCGTTCCGGGACTAACACCGGGGAGCTGTTTTTT.

In its sample, this clonotype was seen a few times. The V call is TRBV20-1, the J call TRBJ2-7; 8 bases map to TRBD2. The V gene's germline CDR1 is DFQATT and CDR2 SNEGSKA (reference sequence). The V segment lost 1 base and the J segment 3 bases; nucleotides outside the gene matches: 11. This CDR3 spans 16 amino acids. CDR3: CSARARGGRYGYEQYF. For the CDR3, the DNA is TGCAGTGCTAGAGCTCGGGGCGGGAGGTATGGCTACGAGCAGTACTTC.

This clonotype appeared a few times. The chain has TRBV19 and TRBJ2-1; 7 positions agree with TRBD2. Trimming at V came to 3 bases and at J to 0 bases, leaving 2 bases not matched to a gene. This CDR3 contains 15 residues. In germline, CDR1 is LNHDA, CDR2 SQIVND (reference sequence). The CDR3 is CASSMASGSYNEQFF. The DNA for the CDR3 is TGTGCCAGTAGTATGGCTAGCGGCTCCTACAATGAGCAGTTCTTC.

The chain couples TRBV4-1 to TRBJ2-7, with a possible D match to TRBD1 (6 bases). This CDR3 has 20 residues. CDR1 MGHRA and CDR2 YSYEKL come from the germline V gene. Trimming left V 2 bases short and J 2 bases short, with 28 bases between. The CDR3: CASSQITEVNRATTTYEQYF. CDR3 nucleotides: TGCGCCAGCAGCCAAATAACTGAGGTTAACAGGGCGACTACAACCTACGAGCAGTACTTC.

The sample holds a few counts of this clonotype. V usage is TRBV5-1 and J usage is TRBJ2-7; D gene ambiguous. The V end was cut by 3 bases, the J end by 0 bases, with 10 bases between. The germline gives CDR1 SGHRS, CDR2 YFSETQ. CDR3 length: 14 residues. The CDR3 region is CASSWEQSSYEQYF. The CDR3 DNA follows: TGCGCCAGCAGCTGGGAACAGAGCTCCTACGAGCAGTACTTC.

This clonotype was seen repeatedly, ten times or more. The chain uses TRBV7-3 and TRBJ1-1; 8 nucleotides line up with TRBD1. Germline V CDR1 and CDR2: SGHTA, FQGTGA. The V gene end was trimmed by 6 bases and the J gene end by 4 bases; junction bases not matched to a gene: 4. This CDR3 region has 13 residues. CDR3 coding DNA: TGTGCCAGCAGGCCAACAGGGGGCACTGAAGCTTTCTTT. The encoded protein is CASRPTGGTEAFF.

This clonotype showed up many times. The CDR3 protein is CASSLTGAYEQYF. The DNA for the CDR3 is TGTGCCAGCAGTTTAACAGGGGCCTACGAGCAGTACTTC. The chain combines TRBV28 with TRBJ2-7, with 7 bases lining up with TRBD1. CDR1 is MDHEN, CDR2 SYDVKM, per germline. CDR3 size: 13 residues. V lost 2 bases to trimming and J lost 2 bases; unmatched junction nucleotides: 0.